The 25 T cell receptor beta chains presented below share a single source sample, sequenced in a study of regulatory T cells in long-lasting Graves disease. The time point is: newly diagnosed GD, antithyroid drugs for less than 3 months. PBMC-derived RNA was used for the TCR library. Arm-PCR of CDR3 regions with iRepertoire HTBI primers generated TCR beta libraries. One entry per CDR3 protein, called by TCRdb with MiXCR from the multiplex PCR reads. The repertoire has 500,000 or so distinct CDR3 sequences, under 20% of them found once; the top ten carry 9% to 15%. This sample was also put to use in a study of T cells in Graves' hyperthyroidism and ophthalmopathy.

Sequencing was performed on peripheral blood mononuclear cells (PBMCs), taken at new diagnosis, from a patient treated with antithyroid drugs. The source is a man aged 35 to 55 with Graves disease.

A few counts support this clonotype. The chain joins TRBV4-1 to TRBJ2-2; the match to TRBD1 covers 8 bases. Looked up from germline, CDR1 is MGHRA and CDR2 is YSYEKL. The CDR3 has 18 amino acids. Trimming removed 3 bases from V and 2 bases from J; junction bases left unmatched: 11. CDR3 nucleotide sequence: TGCGCCAGCAGCCAGGACAGGGATTCGGGGCAAAACACCGGGGAGCTGTTTTTT. Its translation is CASSQDRDSGQNTGELFF.

At least ten counts were recorded for this clonotype. The gene calls are TRBV3-1 and TRBJ2-5; TRBD2 is a possible D gene (6 bases). There are 16 residues in the CDR3. Germline CDR1 and CDR2: LGHDT and YNNKEL (reference sequence). The V end was cut by 1 base, the J end by 5 bases, with 17 bases between. The CDR3 bases are TGTGCCAGCAGCCAAGGCGGGGACCCCTATGCGGAGACCCAGTACTTC. Protein sequence: CASSQGGDPYAETQYF.

The chain has TRBV20-1 and TRBJ2-5, with TRBD2 as a possible D gene (6 bases). Trimming removed 6 bases at V and 1 base at J, with 15 bases between. CDR1 is DFQATT and CDR2 is SNEGSKA in the germline V gene (reference sequence). The CDR3 length is 14 residues. This CDR3 reads CSASAGSGQETQYF. DNA of the CDR3: TGCAGTGCCTCAGCGGGCTCGGGCCAAGAGACCCAGTACTTC.

This clonotype has ten or more counts. The chain employs TRBV12-3 or TRBV12-4 and TRBJ2-7; perhaps TRBD2 as D (5 bases). The CDR3 loop spans 14 amino acids. Trimming removed 3 bases at V and 0 bases at J, with 9 bases between. CDR3 protein: CASSFRRASYEQYF. The DNA for the CDR3 is TGTGCCAGCAGTTTTAGGCGGGCCTCCTACGAGCAGTACTTC.

This clonotype was detected many times. One end of the junction fails to match germline, which may point to a read error. This sequence joins TRBV5-5 and TRBJ2-5; no clear D. Germline CDR1 is SGHKS and CDR2 is YYEKEE (reference sequence). The CDR3 runs 11 residues. The CDR3 sequence: CASSPPGSLEF. DNA of the CDR3: TGTGCCAGCAGCCCACCCGGGTCCCTGGAGTTC.

This clonotype was observed many times. The J gene is TRBJ1-5, the V gene TRBV12-3 or TRBV12-4; 8 bases match TRBD1. V lost 3 bases, J lost 3 bases, and 4 bases stayed unmatched. The CDR3 runs 15 residues. Written as DNA, the CDR3 is TGTGCCAGCAGTTTCATGGACAGGGTCAATCAGCCCCAGCATTTT. It encodes CASSFMDRVNQPQHF.

This clonotype was recorded many times. V usage is TRBV20-1 and J usage is TRBJ2-7; maybe TRBD2 (5 bases). The CDR3 length is 13 residues. The V end lost 0 bases, the J end lost 3 bases, and 9 bases lay between the germline ends. CDR1 is DFQATT and CDR2 is SNEGSKA in the germline V gene (reference sequence). The CDR3 loop reads CSARDPLDYEQYF. The CDR3 DNA reads as TGCAGTGCTAGAGACCCACTAGACTACGAGCAGTACTTC.

This clonotype was seen more than once but under ten times. V and J are TRBV6-1 and TRBJ2-6; TRBD1 matches at 9 bases. The germline CDR1 and CDR2 sequences are MNHNS and SASEGT. V lost 7 bases to trimming and J lost 0 bases; unmatched junction nucleotides: 7. This CDR3 contains 17 residues. The CDR3 loop is CASITGTGTSGANVLTF. The CDR3 nucleotides are TGTGCCAGCATTACCGGGACAGGGACCTCTGGGGCCAACGTCCTGACTTTC.

This clonotype was found many times. This chain joins TRBV5-1 and TRBJ2-7; D may match TRBD1 or TRBD2 (5 bases each). V was clipped by 6 bases and J by 5 bases, with 18 bases between them. Per the germline V gene, CDR1 is SGHRS and CDR2 is YFSETQ. The CDR3 is 14 residues long. CDR3 protein: CASNRDLKMDEQYF. The CDR3, as DNA: TGCGCCAGCAACCGGGACCTGAAGATGGACGAGCAGTACTTC.

This clonotype was counted a few times. The chain is built from TRBV11-3 and TRBJ2-3; D is unresolved. Trimming stripped 5 bases from V and 9 bases from J, with 15 bases between. Germline-derived CDR1 and CDR2 are SGHNT and YENEEA. The CDR3 contains 13 residues. DNA for the CDR3: TGTGCCAGCAGCGAAGTGACCCTGGGGACGCAGTATTTT. Translating it yields CASSEVTLGTQYF. Full variable domain (outside the CDR3, taken from reference TRBV11-3 and TRBJ2-3): EAGVVQSPRYKIIEKKQPVAFWCNPISGHNTLYWYLQNLGQGPELLIRYENEEAVDDSQLPKDRFSAERLKGVDSTLKIQPAELGDSAVYLCASSEVTLGTQYFGPGTRLTVL.

This chain joins TRBV10-3 and TRBJ2-1; 7 bases agree with TRBD2. Germline values: CDR1 ENHRY, CDR2 SYGVKD. CDR3 length equals 16 residues. J lost 0 bases, V lost 3 bases, and 5 bases had no gene match. In nucleotides, the CDR3 is TGTGCCATCAGTGAAAAGAGCGGGATCTCCTACAATGAGCAGTTCTTC. Its protein product is CAISEKSGISYNEQFF.

Ten or more counts support this clonotype. The rearrangement links TRBV5-5 to TRBJ2-2; D unresolved. V shed 0 bases and J shed 5 bases, with 5 bases lying between them. The CDR3 has 13 residues. Germline CDR1 is SGHKS and CDR2 is YYEKEE (reference sequence). CDR3 sequence reads: CASSLAVTGELFF. The CDR3, as DNA: TGTGCCAGCAGCTTGGCGGTTACCGGGGAGCTGTTTTTT. The whole variable domain, filled in from reference TRBV5-5 and TRBJ2-2, reads DAGVTQSPTHLIKTRGQQVTLRCSPISGHKSVSWYQQVLGQGPQFIFQYYEKEERGRGNFPDRFSARQFPNYSSELNVNALLLGDSALYLCASSLAVTGELFFGEGSRLTVL.

This chain joins TRBV2 and TRBJ2-7; 12 bases agree with TRBD2. Germline loops: CDR1 SNHLY, CDR2 FYNNEI. Losses at the gene ends were 8 bases for V and 0 bases for J; bases not matched to a gene: 8. The CDR3 length is 16 residues. This CDR3 is CASGGTSGSSSYEQYF. The CDR3 nucleotides are TGTGCCAGCGGGGGGACTAGCGGGTCGAGCTCCTACGAGCAGTACTTC.

This clonotype was detected a few times. J is TRBJ2-1 and V is TRBV7-3; TRBD1 matches at 8 bases. Germline V gene lookup returns CDR1 SGHTA and CDR2 FQGTGA. The CDR3 consists of 16 residues. Germline trimming cut 5 bases from V and 5 bases from J; bases unmatched to any gene: 11. The CDR3 nucleotides read TGTGCCAGCAGCCCCCAGGACAGGGTGGTACACAATGAGCAGTTCTTC. It yields the protein CASSPQDRVVHNEQFF.

A word on this clonotype: Given the absence of the conserved phenylalanine or tryptophan at the CDR3 end, a read error is likely. The CDR3 loop is CASSGDSNQPQHS. The CDR3 DNA reads TGTGCCAGCTCGGGGGATAGCAATCAGCCCCAGCATTCT. The rearrangement uses TRBV2 and TRBJ1-5; the D gene is possibly TRBD1 (5 bases). The CDR3 is made up of 13 amino acids. The V and J ends lost 8 bases and 0 bases respectively, with 8 bases between them. Germline V gene data show CDR1 as SNHLY and CDR2 as FYNNEI.

This clonotype was seen a handful of times. This sequence joins TRBV2 and TRBJ2-1; D remains unclear. The V end was cut by 7 bases, the J end by 4 bases, with 8 bases between. There are 12 residues in the CDR3. Germline lookup yields CDR1 SNHLY and CDR2 FYNNEI. The CDR3 region has the DNA TGTGCCAGCAAAGCAACTTACAATGAGCAGTTCTTC. Translated, it gives CASKATYNEQFF.

Many counts were recorded for this clonotype. At one of its ends the junction is not consistent with the germline gene, which may arise from a read error. The rearrangement uses TRBV5-1 and TRBJ2-1, with unresolved D. The germline gives CDR1 SGHRS, CDR2 YFSETQ. This CDR3 contains 13 residues. CDR3 amino acids: CASSPTGYNEQFF. The CDR3 DNA sequence: TGTGCCAGCAGCCCGACGGGCTACAATGAGCAGTTCTTC.

This clonotype was found a few times. The genes are TRBV29-1 and TRBJ2-7; 11 bases are shared with TRBD2. Trimming took 8 bases from V and 5 from J; bases not matched to a gene: 26. Germline-derived CDR1 and CDR2 are SQVTM and ANQGSEA. This CDR3 is built from 19 residues. CDR3 in amino acids: CSSTPNQGAASGRSHEQYF. The CDR3 bases are TGCAGCTCCACACCAAACCAGGGGGCGGCTAGCGGGAGGTCCCACGAGCAGTACTTC.

The table lists this clonotype with a few counts. The V and J genes are TRBV19 and TRBJ1-4; weak D call: TRBD1 (5 bases). Per the germline V gene, CDR1 is LNHDA and CDR2 is SQIVND (reference sequence). Trimming removed 5 bases from V and 10 bases from J, with 17 bases in between. CDR3 size: 14 residues. The chain's CDR3 is CASSPEPTEGKLFF. CDR3 sequence (DNA): TGTGCCAGTAGTCCTGAGCCGACAGAGGGAAAACTGTTTTTT.

This clonotype was counted a few times. The chain has TRBV6-2 or TRBV6-3 and TRBJ1-1; D is ambiguous. V lost 6 bases and J lost 4, with 15 bases in between. The CDR3 is made up of 14 amino acids. The germline V gene encodes CDR1 MNHEY and CDR2 SVGEGT. The CDR3 loop is CASSPGIPGTEAFF. DNA for the CDR3: TGTGCCAGCAGCCCAGGTATCCCGGGCACTGAAGCTTTCTTT.

This clonotype was observed many times. This chain joins TRBV2 and TRBJ2-3; 8 bases line up with TRBD1. The V segment lost 6 bases and the J segment 0 bases; nucleotides outside the gene matches: 5. Germline loops: CDR1 SNHLY, CDR2 FYNNEI. The CDR3 extends over 15 amino acids. The CDR3 nucleotides read TGTGCCAGCAGGGTGACAGGGGATAGCACAGATACGCAGTATTTT. This encodes CASRVTGDSTDTQYF.

This clonotype was found many times. This chain's CDR3 is CASSDSTSGSNEQFF. The CDR3 coding sequence is TGTGCCAGCAGTGACTCGACTAGCGGGAGCAATGAGCAGTTCTTC. The V call is TRBV6-4, the J call TRBJ2-1; TRBD2 matches at 12 bases. The CDR3 runs 15 residues. Germline V gene data show CDR1 as MRHNA and CDR2 as SNTAGT. V lost 0 bases and J lost 6; bases outside the gene matches: 0.

In nucleotides, the CDR3 is TGCGCCAGCAGCCCGATGGCCCAACAGGAGGGCAGCTCCTACGAGCAGTACTTC. This sequence encodes CASSPMAQQEGSSYEQYF. The chain carries TRBV5-1 and TRBJ2-7; D perhaps matches TRBD2 (6 bases). Germline V gene sequence: CDR1 SGHRS, CDR2 YFSETQ. V was trimmed by 4 bases and J by 0 bases, leaving 23 bases between them. The CDR3 loop spans 18 amino acids.

There are many counts of this clonotype. This chain uses TRBV18 with TRBJ2-1; the match to TRBD2 covers 7 bases. Per germline, CDR1 KGHSH and CDR2 LQKENI. V was clipped by 1 base and J by 5 bases; unmatched bases: 5. The CDR3 is 15 amino acids. The CDR3 loop is CASSPLGGPDNEQFF. CDR3 nucleotides: TGTGCCAGCTCACCACTGGGAGGGCCAGACAATGAGCAGTTCTTC.

The chain recombines TRBV24-1 with TRBJ2-1; D perhaps matches TRBD2 (5 bases). Germline-derived CDR1 and CDR2 are KGHDR and SFDVKD. The CDR3 length is 14 residues. The V end lost 4 bases, the J end lost 6 bases, and 12 bases lay between the germline ends. CDR3 sequence reads: CATSERAVSNEQFF. In DNA, the CDR3 is TGTGCCACCAGTGAGCGGGCTGTGTCCAATGAGCAGTTCTTC.